This is a list of T cell receptor beta chains from one sample in a study of OX40 agonist ivuxolimab in advanced cancers. Only in-frame clones appear in the TCRdb table, and some are missing; sequencing was by immunoSEQ multiplex PCR. The sample lists 90,000 to 100,000 clones; 70% to 90% were seen once. The sample in question was CD4+ or CD8+ T cells sorted from blood, obtained in a trial of the OX40 agonist ivuxolimab. The receptors stem from an adult with an advanced solid tumor such as melanoma, head and neck, liver or kidney cancer. The CDR3 runs from the conserved cysteine through the conserved F or W. A D gene is named only where the DNA matches it firmly. Clone size is given for some rows only: seen once, a few or many times, or a class if the clone is expanded.

NA,TRBV19,NA,TRBJ1-2,CASSRAASYGYTF,TGTGCCAGTAGTAGGGCGGCAAGCTATGGCTACACCTTC
NA,TRBV7-9,NA,TRBJ1-1,CASSPGVGLDTEAFF,TGTGCCAGCAGCCCCGGGGTAGGGTTGGACACTGAAGCTTTCTTT
NA,TRBV28,NA,TRBJ2-6,CASRYNSGANVLTF,TGTGCCAGCAGGTATAACTCTGGGGCCAACGTCCTGACTTTC
NA,TRBV30,NA,TRBJ1-2,CAWTPGPNYGYTF,TGTGCCTGGACACCAGGGCCCAACTATGGCTACACCTTC
NA,TRBV19,NA,TRBJ1-1,CASSASGTVNTEAFF,TGTGCCAGTAGTGCCTCCGGGACGGTCAACACTGAAGCTTTCTTT
many,TRBV10-2,NA,TRBJ1-4,CATVGRRNENLFF,TGCGCCACGGTGGGACGGCGGAATGAAAATCTGTTTTTT
NA,TRBV19,TRBD1,TRBJ1-2,CASSSTGGVGGYTF,TGTGCCAGTAGTAGCACAGGGGGCGTCGGAGGCTACACCTTC
NA,TRBV9,NA,TRBJ2-3,CASSGSTSTDTQYF,TGTGCCAGCAGCGGATCGACTAGCACAGATACGCAGTATTTT
few,TRBV7-2,NA,TRBJ1-2,CATWGRKGYTF,TGTGCCACATGGGGGCGAAAAGGCTACACCTTC
NA,TRBV19,NA,TRBJ2-2,CASSRERNTGELFF,TGTGCCAGTAGTAGGGAGAGGAACACCGGGGAGCTGTTTTTT
NA,TRBV4-1,TRBD1,TRBJ2-3,CASSARTGTVPDTQYF,TGCGCCAGCAGCGCTCGCACCGGGACAGTCCCAGATACGCAGTATTTT
NA,TRBV4-1,TRBD1,TRBJ2-7,CASSPRDRGIHEQYF,TGCGCCAGCAGCCCCCGGGACAGGGGAATCCACGAGCAGTACTTC
NA,TRBV11-2,NA,TRBJ2-3,CASSLGDTQYF,TGTGCCAGCAGCCTGGGGGATACGCAGTATTTT
NA,TRBV5-4,NA,TRBJ1-1,CASSLLGVNTEAFF,TGTGCCAGCAGCTTGCTTGGGGTGAACACTGAAGCTTTCTTT
NA,TRBV20-1,NA,TRBJ2-7,CSASDSYEQYF,TGCAGTGCTTCCGACAGCTACGAGCAGTACTTC
NA,TRBV18,NA,TRBJ2-5,CASSVTQETQYF,TGTGCCAGCTCAGTAACCCAAGAGACCCAGTACTTC
NA,TRBV7-9,NA,TRBJ1-1,CASSRDRMNTEAFF,TGTGCCAGCAGCCGTGACAGGATGAACACTGAAGCTTTCTTT
NA,TRBV5-1,TRBD2,TRBJ2-5,CASSEGLAGTQETQYF,TGCGCCAGCAGCGAGGGACTAGCGGGGACTCAAGAGACCCAGTACTTC
NA,TRBV4-1,NA,TRBJ2-3,CASSQITGRTDTQYF,TGCGCCAGCAGCCAGATCACAGGGCGGACAGATACGCAGTATTTT
NA,TRBV27,TRBD1,TRBJ2-1,CASSLSARTGKENEQFF,TGTGCCAGCAGTTTATCTGCCAGGACAGGGAAGGAAAATGAGCAGTTCTTC
NA,TRBV7-2,TRBD1,TRBJ2-7,CASSSQGQGRYEQYF,TGTGCCAGCAGCTCCCAGGGACAGGGACGGTACGAGCAGTACTTC
few,TRBV7-3,TRBD1,TRBJ1-2,CASSPTGGDYGYTF,TGTGCCAGCAGCCCTACAGGGGGCGACTATGGCTACACCTTC
NA,TRBV6-5,TRBD1,TRBJ1-5,CATRGTGAKGPQHF,TGTGCCACCAGGGGGACCGGTGCAAAAGGGCCCCAGCATTTT
NA,TRBV28,NA,TRBJ2-7,CASTPDGARSSYEQYF,TGTGCCAGCACCCCTGACGGGGCCAGGAGCTCCTACGAGCAGTACTTC
NA,TRBV6-5,NA,TRBJ2-5,CASKQAGVRTQYF,TGTGCCAGCAAACAGGCTGGGGTTCGGACCCAGTACTTC
once,TRBV9,NA,TRBJ2-5,CASSVEGVEGETQYF,TGTGCCAGCAGCGTAGAGGGGGTGGAAGGGGAGACCCAGTACTTC
NA,TRBV28,NA,TRBJ1-5,CASSPLSVGGEGNQPQHF,TGTGCCAGCAGTCCACTTTCCGTGGGGGGCGAGGGCAATCAGCCCCAGCATTTT
NA,TRBV11-2,TRBD2,TRBJ2-5,CASSLGQRGGGETQYF,TGTGCCAGCAGCTTAGGCCAGCGGGGGGGTGGAGAGACCCAGTACTTC
many,TRBV7-9,NA,TRBJ1-2,CASSASFGGGYTF,TGTGCCAGCAGCGCTTCGTTTGGAGGGGGCTACACCTTC
NA,TRBV28,NA,TRBJ1-2,CASSLGATYGYTF,TGTGCCAGCAGTTTAGGGGCGACCTATGGCTACACCTTC
NA,TRBV7-9,TRBD1,TRBJ2-7,CASSPYRGNEQYF,TGTGCCAGCAGCCCCTACAGGGGGAACGAGCAGTACTTC
NA,TRBV7-2,TRBD1,TRBJ2-6,CASSLVGTGTSGANVLTF,TGTGCCAGCAGCTTAGTGGGGACAGGGACCTCTGGGGCCAACGTCCTGACTTTC